This TCR beta chain comes out of a study of blood T cell repertoires in COVID-19. The overall study: Nucleic acid was either cDNA or gDNA, and it came from T cells, B-cell-depleted T cells, or PBMCs.

CDR3 length: 16 residues. Germline CDR1 is SGHRS and CDR2 is YFSETQ. J was trimmed by 7 bases and V by 0 bases; bases with no gene match: 11. This table comes from immunoSEQ multiplex PCR, and its TCRdb copy is limited to in-frame clones, with some not included. Of about 160,000 clones listed, approximately 88% are singletons. Sequences were obtained from peripheral blood. The TCR was taken from a woman of 80 years or more with active or convalescent COVID-19. This sequence joins TRBV5-1 and TRBJ1-1, with 8 nucleotides matching TRBD1. In DNA, the CDR3 is TGCGCCAGCAGCTTGGGGGACAGGCGCGGCGAGGGTGAAGCTTTCTTT. Amino acids: CASSLGDRRGEGEAFF. The full variable domain, its missing parts supplied by reference TRBV5-1 and TRBJ1-1, is KAGVTQTPRYLIKTRGQQVTLSCSPISGHRSVSWYQQTPGQGLQFLFEYFSETQRNKGNFPGRFSGRQFSNSRSEMNVSTLELGDSALYLCASSLGDRRGEGEAFFGQGTRLTVV.